A selection of T cell receptor beta chains follows, all from one sample in a study of T cell responses to AZD1222 COVID-19 vaccine. Generated by immunoSEQ multiplex PCR, the TCRdb table keeps only in-frame clones and is missing some. The sample contains about 170,000 clones, 80% to 95% of which appear only once. The specimen comprised peripheral blood, sampled on day 0 of AZD1222 vaccination. The source of these receptors is an adult in good health. The CDR3 runs from the conserved cysteine through the conserved F or W. Each record gives: V gene, CDR3 protein.

V gene: TRBV7-9; CDR3 protein: CASSPTGGNTGELFF
V gene: TRBV7-8; CDR3 protein: CASSLGPVKAFF
V gene: TRBV10-3; CDR3 protein: CATRGGGNQETQYF
V gene: TRBV5-6; CDR3 protein: CASSSPGTGRGANVLTF
V gene: TRBV25-1; CDR3 protein: CASSESRTQGYTF
V gene: TRBV7-9; CDR3 protein: CASSLSNVNYGYTF
V gene: TRBV5-6; CDR3 protein: CASSPAGGGNQPQHF
V gene: TRBV7-9; CDR3 protein: CASSRAGTLHF
V gene: TRBV7-3; CDR3 protein: CASSLSPGGTEAFF
V gene: TRBV12-3/TRBV12-4; CDR3 protein: CASRTGGYYGYTF
V gene: TRBV12-3/TRBV12-4; CDR3 protein: CASSLVPTVGYTF
V gene: TRBV19; CDR3 protein: CASSIIGSSGNTIYF
V gene: TRBV7-9; CDR3 protein: CASSTRQGRGDNEQFF
V gene: TRBV30; CDR3 protein: CAKTTHNEQFF
V gene: TRBV29-1; CDR3 protein: CSVDPGLAYEQFF
V gene: TRBV5-1; CDR3 protein: CASSFSGGSYGYTF
V gene: TRBV29-1; CDR3 protein: CSVDREHYGYTF
V gene: TRBV6-1; CDR3 protein: CASSDHRAANEKLFF
V gene: TRBV21-1; CDR3 protein: CASSAWTGHEQYF
V gene: TRBV2; CDR3 protein: CASSVRDYNEQFF
V gene: TRBV5-1; CDR3 protein: CASSLGHVMYNEQFF
V gene: TRBV18; CDR3 protein: CASSPADRGGGNTEAFF
V gene: TRBV3-1/TRBV3-2; CDR3 protein: CASSQPTPQYF
V gene: TRBV6-5; CDR3 protein: CASSYGLDIEQYF
V gene: TRBV6-5; CDR3 protein: CASSNGGEQFF
V gene: TRBV6-4; CDR3 protein: CASSEGLAGVETQYF
V gene: TRBV3-1/TRBV3-2; CDR3 protein: CASSQGGTALSRTEAFF
V gene: TRBV18; CDR3 protein: CASSPGGSSYEQYF
V gene: TRBV13; CDR3 protein: CASALGGAKTGNTIYF
V gene: TRBV24-1; CDR3 protein: CATSDLYNEQFF
V gene: TRBV28; CDR3 protein: CASSDVSEQYF
V gene: TRBV29-1; CDR3 protein: CSVRDRGVTNYGYTF
V gene: TRBV5-1; CDR3 protein: CASSLGAYEQYF
V gene: TRBV7-4; CDR3 protein: CASSLGVAGGRTDTQYF
V gene: TRBV11-2; CDR3 protein: CASSFRQGSYNEQFF
V gene: TRBV2; CDR3 protein: CASSEISYGAFTGELFF
V gene: TRBV11-2; CDR3 protein: CASSSFSGRDNEQFF
V gene: TRBV4-1; CDR3 protein: CASSQGLGKGLSSNQPQHF
V gene: TRBV2; CDR3 protein: CASSGTAGGGGYTF
V gene: TRBV5-1; CDR3 protein: CASSLDRNQETQYF
V gene: TRBV3-1/TRBV3-2; CDR3 protein: CASSLPGGPHRRKLFF
V gene: TRBV12-3/TRBV12-4; CDR3 protein: CASSLSPTAPLHF
V gene: TRBV10-3; CDR3 protein: CAIRRGQGYEQYF
V gene: TRBV5-1; CDR3 protein: CASKRENEQFF
V gene: TRBV6-5; CDR3 protein: CASRDPGQGPQEQYF
V gene: TRBV7-8; CDR3 protein: CASSLSTDTQYF
V gene: TRBV9; CDR3 protein: CASSATTVSYNEQFF
V gene: TRBV6-5; CDR3 protein: CASSLGQGNQPQHF
V gene: TRBV6-5; CDR3 protein: CASSRDRSYEQYF